This paragraph covers one T cell receptor (beta chain) sequence. Per germline, CDR1 MDHEN and CDR2 SYDVKM. V was trimmed by 3 bases and J by 3 bases, leaving 12 bases between them. This CDR3 has 14 amino acids. The sample is drawn from a study of blood T cell repertoires in COVID-19. Profiled with immunoSEQ multiplex PCR; TCRdb holds only in-frame clones, not every one. The sample shows 200,000 to 250,000 clones, over 75% of them seen only once. Which cohort a participant joined came from the clinical history participants gave. The sequence derives from a woman in her 30s who had been exposed to COVID-19. The material sequenced was PBMCs or T cells enriched from blood (not recorded which). This chain joins TRBV28 and TRBJ2-7; weak D call: TRBD1 (6 bases). CDR3 nucleotide sequence: TGTGCCAGCAGTTTCACAGGGTCTCTCTACGAGCAGTACTTC. This sequence encodes CASSFTGSLYEQYF. Together with reference TRBV28 and TRBJ2-7, the CDR3 gives the full variable domain: DVKVTQSSRYLVKRTGEKVFLECVQDMDHENMFWYRQDPGLGLRLIYFSYDVKMKEKGDIPEGYSVSREKKERFSLILESASTNQTSMYLCASSFTGSLYEQYFGPGTRLTVT.